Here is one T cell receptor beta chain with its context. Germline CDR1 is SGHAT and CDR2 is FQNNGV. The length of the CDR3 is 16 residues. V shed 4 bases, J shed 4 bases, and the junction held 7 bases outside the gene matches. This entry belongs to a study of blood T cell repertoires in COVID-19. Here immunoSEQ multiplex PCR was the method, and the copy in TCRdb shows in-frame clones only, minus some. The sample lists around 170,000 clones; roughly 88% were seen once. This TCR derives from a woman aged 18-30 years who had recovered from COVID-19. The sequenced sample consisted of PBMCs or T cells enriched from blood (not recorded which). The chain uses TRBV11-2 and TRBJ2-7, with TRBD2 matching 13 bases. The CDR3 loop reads CASSSITSGRGYEQYF. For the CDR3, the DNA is TGTGCCAGCAGCTCAATTACTAGCGGGAGGGGGTACGAGCAGTACTTC.